The rows below give T cell receptor beta chains drawn from one sample of a study of Ad26.COV2.S vaccination and SARS-CoV-2 variants. Data came from immunoSEQ multiplex PCR; TCRdb stores just in-frame clones and leaves some out. The table includes about 280,000 clones, more than 75% detected once. Here the sequenced sample was peripheral blood, taken in a trial of Ad26.COV2.S vaccine versus placebo. All receptors come from a person between 18 and 65 years old who received the Ad26.COV2.S COVID-19 vaccine or a placebo. Both conserved end residues are part of each CDR3. The D gene is left open where the match is weak. The size field is filled for only some rows; it gives once, few, many or a size class.

j_gene: TRBJ2-7; abundance: few; v_gene: TRBV6-5; d_gene: .; CDR3aa: CASSYGGHSSYEQYF; CDR3nt: TGTGCCAGCAGTTACGGGGGGCATAGCTCCTACGAGCAGTACTTC
j_gene: TRBJ1-2; abundance: once; v_gene: TRBV5-1; d_gene: TRBD1; CDR3aa: CASSFTIGQGASNYGYTF; CDR3nt: TGCGCCAGCAGCTTTACAATCGGGCAGGGGGCCTCTAACTATGGCTACACCTTC
j_gene: TRBJ1-4; abundance: .; v_gene: TRBV3-1/TRBV3-2; d_gene: .; CDR3aa: CASSQEEQGGNEKLFF; CDR3nt: TGTGCCAGCAGCCAAGAAGAACAGGGAGGTAATGAAAAACTGTTTTTT
j_gene: TRBJ1-2; abundance: many; v_gene: TRBV4-2; d_gene: TRBD1; CDR3aa: CASSQETGGDGYTF; CDR3nt: TGTGCCAGCAGCCAAGAAACAGGGGGAGATGGCTACACCTTC
j_gene: TRBJ2-7; abundance: .; v_gene: TRBV18; d_gene: .; CDR3aa: CASSPYEGAYEQYF; CDR3nt: TGTGCCAGCTCACCATACGAGGGGGCCTACGAGCAGTACTTC
j_gene: TRBJ1-1; abundance: .; v_gene: TRBV10-1; d_gene: .; CDR3aa: CAGPDRNTEAFF; CDR3nt: TGCGCCGGCCCCGACCGGAACACTGAAGCTTTCTTT
j_gene: TRBJ1-6; abundance: .; v_gene: TRBV6-6; d_gene: .; CDR3aa: CASSYEAAGNSPLHF; CDR3nt: TGTGCCAGCAGTTATGAGGCGGCGGGGAATTCACCCCTCCACTTT
j_gene: TRBJ2-7; abundance: .; v_gene: TRBV28; d_gene: TRBD1; CDR3aa: CASAGPDRGLEQYF; CDR3nt: TGTGCCAGCGCGGGGCCGGACAGGGGGCTCGAGCAGTACTTC
j_gene: TRBJ1-5; abundance: .; v_gene: TRBV6-2/TRBV6-3; d_gene: .; CDR3aa: CASSYSYITDRNQPQHF; CDR3nt: TGTGCCAGCAGTTACTCTTACATTACGGATCGCAATCAGCCCCAGCATTTT
j_gene: TRBJ2-6; abundance: .; v_gene: TRBV5-6; d_gene: TRBD1; CDR3aa: CASSLNRGFYGANVLTF; CDR3nt: TGTGCCAGCAGCCTGAACAGGGGCTTTTATGGGGCCAACGTCCTGACTTTC
j_gene: TRBJ2-3; abundance: .; v_gene: TRBV11-3; d_gene: TRBD1; CDR3aa: CASSPSQGEGGTDTQYF; CDR3nt: TGTGCCAGCAGCCCTTCCCAGGGGGAAGGGGGCACAGATACGCAGTATTTT
j_gene: TRBJ1-6; abundance: .; v_gene: TRBV6-5; d_gene: .; CDR3aa: CASSYRGYNSPLHF; CDR3nt: TGTGCCAGCAGTTACCGGGGATATAATTCACCCCTCCACTTT
j_gene: TRBJ2-1; abundance: once; v_gene: TRBV20-1; d_gene: .; CDR3aa: CSARWYEQFF; CDR3nt: TGCAGTGCTAGATGGTATGAGCAGTTCTTC
j_gene: TRBJ1-6; abundance: .; v_gene: TRBV12-5; d_gene: .; CDR3aa: CASGLTLAGSPLHF; CDR3nt: TGTGCTAGTGGTTTGACCCTCGCCGGTTCACCCCTCCACTTT
j_gene: TRBJ1-4; abundance: .; v_gene: TRBV21-1; d_gene: .; CDR3aa: CASSIRGEEEKLFF; CDR3nt: TGTGCCAGCAGCATTCGGGGTGAGGAGGAAAAACTGTTTTTT
j_gene: TRBJ1-2; abundance: .; v_gene: TRBV7-9; d_gene: TRBD1; CDR3aa: CASSSTEGTGLRGYTF; CDR3nt: TGTGCCAGCAGCTCTACAGAGGGGACAGGGCTGCGTGGCTACACCTTC
j_gene: TRBJ2-5; abundance: .; v_gene: TRBV7-2; d_gene: .; CDR3aa: CASSSVARSPSETQYF; CDR3nt: TGTGCCAGCAGCTCCGTGGCAAGGTCCCCTTCGGAGACCCAGTACTTC
j_gene: TRBJ1-4; abundance: .; v_gene: TRBV4-3; d_gene: .; CDR3aa: CASSQDFGTANEKLFF; CDR3nt: TGCGCCAGCAGCCAAGACTTCGGGACGGCTAATGAAAAACTGTTTTTT
j_gene: TRBJ1-2; abundance: .; v_gene: TRBV21-1; d_gene: .; CDR3aa: CASSKERHDGYTF; CDR3nt: TGTGCCAGCAGCAAAGAGCGGCATGATGGCTACACCTTC
j_gene: TRBJ1-5; abundance: few; v_gene: TRBV6-6; d_gene: .; CDR3aa: CASSPSGQRQPQHF; CDR3nt: TGTGCCAGCAGCCCCTCAGGACAGCGGCAGCCCCAGCATTTT